This T cell receptor (beta chain) was profiled in a study of vaccination effects on CD4 cells after COVID-19. The ends lost 6 bases at V and 4 bases at J; junction bases unmatched: 9. CDR3 length: 15 residues. The germline V gene has CDR1 MNHEY and CDR2 SVGAGI. In the ViraFEST assay, antigen-specific CD4+ clonotypes were identified by expansion after peptide-pool stimulation. CD4+ T cell isolation took place after about 11 days of culture. Each person got two doses of an mRNA SARS-CoV-2 vaccine, BNT162b2 or mRNA-1273. Clones were read by immunoSEQ multiplex PCR, and TCRdb kept only the in-frame ones, dropping some. Of about 33,000 clones in the sample, approximately 72% were seen once. About this clone itself: Its antigen is not known.

Sequences were derived from CD4+ T cells from PBMCs cultured with HCoV-229E spike peptides, sampled after COVID-19 vaccination. The chain recombines TRBV6-5 with TRBJ1-3; TRBD1 matches at 7 bases. The receptor was isolated from a human donor who received a COVID-19 vaccine. The CDR3 DNA follows: TGTGCCAGCAGGGCTCAGGGGGGCTCCGGAAACACCATATATTTT. This translates into CASRAQGGSGNTIYF.